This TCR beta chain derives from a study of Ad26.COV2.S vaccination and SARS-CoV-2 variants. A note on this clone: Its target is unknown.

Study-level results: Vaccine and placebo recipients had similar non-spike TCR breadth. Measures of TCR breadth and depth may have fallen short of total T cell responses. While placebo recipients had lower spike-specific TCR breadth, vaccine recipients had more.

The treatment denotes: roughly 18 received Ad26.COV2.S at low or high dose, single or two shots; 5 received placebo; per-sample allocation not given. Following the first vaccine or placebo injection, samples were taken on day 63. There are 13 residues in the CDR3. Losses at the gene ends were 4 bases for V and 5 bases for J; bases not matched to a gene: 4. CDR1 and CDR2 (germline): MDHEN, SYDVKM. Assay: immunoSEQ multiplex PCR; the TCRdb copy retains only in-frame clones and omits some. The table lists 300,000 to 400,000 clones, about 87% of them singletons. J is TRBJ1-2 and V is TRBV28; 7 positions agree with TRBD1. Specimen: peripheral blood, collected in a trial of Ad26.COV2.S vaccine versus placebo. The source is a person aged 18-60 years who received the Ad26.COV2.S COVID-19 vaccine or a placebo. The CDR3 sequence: CASSSRDRYGYTF. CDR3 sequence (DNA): TGTGCCAGCAGTTCCCGGGACAGATATGGCTACACCTTC.